These T cell receptor beta chains were read from a single sample in a study of OX40 agonist ivuxolimab in advanced cancers. Data came from immunoSEQ multiplex PCR; TCRdb stores just in-frame clones and leaves some out. Of tens of thousands of clones listed, approximately 87% are singletons. The material was CD4+ or CD8+ T cells sorted from blood, obtained in a trial of the OX40 agonist ivuxolimab. The receptors were sampled from an adult with an advanced solid tumor such as melanoma, head and neck, liver or kidney cancer. Each CDR3 is given with its conserved first and last residue. The D gene is left open where the match is weak. Expanded clones get a size class; other rows say once, few or many, or leave the size out.

size,J,V,D,CDR3,DNA
-,TRBJ1-5,TRBV27,-,CASSLRGGNQPQHF,TGTGCCAGCAGTTTACGGGGGGGCAATCAGCCCCAGCATTTT
-,TRBJ1-1,TRBV19,-,CASSIGPLNTEAFF,TGTGCCAGTAGTATTGGCCCTCTGAACACTGAAGCTTTCTTT
-,TRBJ2-1,TRBV14,-,CASSQRGYNEQFF,TGTGCCAGCAGCCAACGGGGATACAATGAGCAGTTCTTC
-,TRBJ2-5,TRBV13,-,CASSPGTSWTQYF,TGTGCCAGCAGCCCCGGGACCTCTTGGACCCAGTACTTC
-,TRBJ2-7,TRBV28,-,CASSLGRGPSYEQYF,TGTGCCAGCAGTTTGGGCAGGGGCCCCTCCTACGAGCAGTACTTC
-,TRBJ2-7,TRBV7-8,TRBD2,CASSLGVSGVLYEQYF,TGTGCCAGCAGCTTAGGGGTTAGCGGGGTACTCTACGAGCAGTACTTC
-,TRBJ2-1,TRBV5-6,-,CASSLGGNEQFF,TGTGCCAGCAGCTTGGGTGGCAATGAGCAGTTCTTC
-,TRBJ2-7,TRBV27,TRBD2,CASSGGLAGGPYEQYF,TGTGCCAGCAGTGGGGGACTAGCGGGAGGCCCCTACGAGCAGTACTTC
once,TRBJ2-1,TRBV4-3,TRBD2,CASSQEGLLYNEQFF,TGCGCCAGCAGCCAAGAGGGACTACTCTACAATGAGCAGTTCTTC
-,TRBJ1-2,TRBV2,-,CASMGGANYGYTF,TGTGCCAGCATGGGGGGCGCGAACTATGGCTACACCTTC
-,TRBJ1-2,TRBV25-1,-,CASSGIGNYGYTF,TGTGCCAGCAGTGGGATAGGGAACTATGGCTACACCTTC
-,TRBJ1-1,TRBV27,-,CASSLMENTEAFF,TGTGCCAGCAGTTTAATGGAGAACACTGAAGCTTTCTTT
-,TRBJ1-1,TRBV15,-,CATSITTGGTEAFF,TGTGCCACCAGCATTACCACAGGAGGAACTGAAGCTTTCTTT
-,TRBJ2-7,TRBV19,TRBD1,CASSPRGLSSYEQYF,TGTGCCAGTAGTCCCAGGGGGCTTAGCTCCTACGAGCAGTACTTC
few,TRBJ2-7,TRBV13,TRBD1,CASRLQGASSYEQYF,TGTGCCAGCAGACTTCAGGGGGCGAGCTCCTACGAGCAGTACTTC
-,TRBJ2-7,TRBV7-9,-,CASSLGAGDHEQYF,TGTGCCAGCAGCTTAGGGGCAGGGGACCACGAGCAGTACTTC
-,TRBJ2-7,TRBV7-9,TRBD2,CASSLGKIAGGPEQYF,TGTGCCAGCAGCTTAGGAAAGATAGCGGGAGGGCCTGAGCAGTACTTC
-,TRBJ1-1,TRBV7-3,-,CASSLVRYTEAFF,TGTGCCAGCAGCTTAGTACGGTACACTGAAGCTTTCTTT
once,TRBJ2-3,TRBV9,TRBD2,CASSVDGGAWDTQYF,TGTGCCAGCAGCGTAGACGGGGGGGCCTGGGATACGCAGTATTTT
-,TRBJ2-1,TRBV5-1,-,CASSLSSYNEQFF,TGCGCCAGCAGCTTAAGCTCCTACAATGAGCAGTTCTTC
-,TRBJ2-1,TRBV5-1,TRBD2,CASSFDTSGSAAYNEQFF,TGCGCCAGCAGCTTCGATACTAGCGGGAGTGCCGCCTACAATGAGCAGTTCTTC
-,TRBJ2-5,TRBV5-4,-,CASSWTGEGAGTQYF,TGTGCCAGCAGCTGGACGGGAGAAGGGGCCGGGACCCAGTACTTC
-,TRBJ2-7,TRBV27,-,CASSPGVGEQYF,TGTGCCAGCAGCCCAGGGGTGGGGGAGCAGTACTTC
-,TRBJ2-1,TRBV9,-,CASSVEAGNPFNEQFF,TGTGCCAGCAGCGTAGAGGCAGGGAATCCTTTCAATGAGCAGTTCTTC
medium-sized,TRBJ1-5,TRBV28,-,CASSLERSVPQHF,TGTGCCAGCAGTTTGGAACGGTCCGTGCCCCAGCATTTT
-,TRBJ2-3,TRBV7-2,TRBD1,CASSPRTGGADTQYF,TGTGCCAGCAGCCCGAGGACAGGGGGGGCAGATACGCAGTATTTT
-,TRBJ2-1,TRBV7-9,TRBD2,CASSQASGGVNEQFF,TGTGCCAGCAGCCAAGCTAGCGGGGGAGTAAATGAGCAGTTCTTC
once,TRBJ1-1,TRBV6-5,-,CASSPRTLLVPEAFF,TGTGCCAGCAGCCCCAGGACCCTACTAGTGCCTGAAGCTTTCTTT
few,TRBJ1-5,TRBV6-5,-,CASSYGGGQPQHF,TGTGCCAGCAGTTACGGGGGTGGGCAGCCCCAGCATTTT
-,TRBJ2-3,TRBV28,TRBD2,CASSFSSGSTDTQYF,TGTGCCAGCAGTTTCAGTAGCGGGAGTACAGATACGCAGTATTTT
-,TRBJ1-2,TRBV30,-,CAWSVGGADGYTF,TGTGCCTGGAGTGTTGGGGGGGCGGATGGCTACACCTTC
-,TRBJ2-3,TRBV10-2,TRBD2,CASSWSLAGGGRTDTQYF,TGCGCCAGCAGTTGGTCTCTAGCGGGGGGCGGAAGAACAGATACGCAGTATTTT
few,TRBJ1-2,TRBV19,-,CASSIGGGAAPGYTF,TGTGCCAGTAGTATAGGCGGGGGCGCGGCTCCCGGCTACACCTTC
-,TRBJ1-1,TRBV19,-,CASRPGLRMNTEAFF,TGTGCCAGTAGACCGGGACTGCGTATGAACACTGAAGCTTTCTTT
-,TRBJ2-1,TRBV30,TRBD1,CAWSTDRVYEQFF,TGTGCCTGGAGTACCGACAGGGTCTATGAGCAGTTCTTC
-,TRBJ1-1,TRBV9,-,CASSAQGGTEAFF,TGTGCCAGCAGCGCCCAGGGCGGCACTGAAGCTTTCTTT
-,TRBJ2-1,TRBV13,-,CASSLSGGALYNEQFF,TGTGCCAGCAGTTTATCAGGGGGGGCCCTTTACAATGAGCAGTTCTTC
-,TRBJ2-7,TRBV28,TRBD2,CASSLSVLAGPIKGGYEQYF,TGTGCCAGCAGTTTATCGGTTCTAGCGGGCCCCATTAAGGGTGGGTACGAGCAGTACTTC
-,TRBJ1-5,TRBV6-1,-,CASIDTLYSNQPQHF,TGTGCCAGCATTGACACGCTATATAGCAATCAGCCCCAGCATTTT
-,TRBJ2-1,TRBV7-3,TRBD1,CASSSTGGNEQFF,TGTGCCAGCAGCTCGACAGGGGGCAATGAGCAGTTCTTC
-,TRBJ1-1,TRBV18,-,CASSPPNTEAFF,TGTGCCAGCTCACCACCGAACACTGAAGCTTTCTTT
-,TRBJ1-1,TRBV27,-,CASSLMAANTEAFF,TGTGCCAGCAGTTTAATGGCGGCGAACACTGAAGCTTTCTTT
-,TRBJ2-5,TRBV7-9,-,CASTKTDREETQYF,TGTGCCAGCACTAAGACGGATCGCGAAGAGACCCAGTACTTC
-,TRBJ2-3,TRBV19,-,CASSILAVVETDTQYF,TGTGCCAGTAGTATACTAGCCGTAGTAGAGACAGATACGCAGTATTTT
-,TRBJ1-2,TRBV27,-,CASSTTGFSVYGYTF,TGTGCCAGCAGTACCACTGGGTTTTCCGTCTATGGCTACACCTTC
-,TRBJ2-3,TRBV29-1,TRBD2,CSATAKRETPTSTDTQYF,TGCAGCGCCACGGCTAAGCGGGAGACCCCGACCAGCACAGATACGCAGTATTTT
-,TRBJ2-7,TRBV5-6,TRBD2,CASSLVRLAGGYEQYF,TGTGCCAGCAGCTTGGTGAGGCTAGCGGGAGGGTACGAGCAGTACTTC
few,TRBJ2-7,TRBV5-6,TRBD1,CASSFTGAEQYF,TGTGCCAGCAGCTTTACAGGGGCCGAGCAGTACTTC
-,TRBJ1-4,TRBV27,-,CASSFGEKLFF,TGTGCCAGCAGTTTTGGTGAAAAACTGTTTTTT